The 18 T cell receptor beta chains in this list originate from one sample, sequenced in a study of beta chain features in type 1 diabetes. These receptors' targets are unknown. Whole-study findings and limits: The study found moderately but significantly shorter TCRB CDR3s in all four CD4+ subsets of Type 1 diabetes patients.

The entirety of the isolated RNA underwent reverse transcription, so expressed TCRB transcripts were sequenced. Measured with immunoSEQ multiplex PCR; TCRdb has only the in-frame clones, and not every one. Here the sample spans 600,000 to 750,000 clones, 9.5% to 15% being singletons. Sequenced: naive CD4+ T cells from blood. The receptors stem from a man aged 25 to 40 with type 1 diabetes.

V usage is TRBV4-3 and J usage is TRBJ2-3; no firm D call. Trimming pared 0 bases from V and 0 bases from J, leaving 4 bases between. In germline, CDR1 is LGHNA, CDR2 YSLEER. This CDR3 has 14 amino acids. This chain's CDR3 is CASSQDRSTDTQYF. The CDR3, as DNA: TGCGCCAGCAGCCAAGACAGAAGCACAGATACGCAGTATTTT.

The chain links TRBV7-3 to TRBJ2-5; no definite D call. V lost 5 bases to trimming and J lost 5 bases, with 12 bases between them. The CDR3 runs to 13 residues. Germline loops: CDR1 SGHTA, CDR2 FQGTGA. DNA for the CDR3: TGTGCCAGCAGCCCTGACGGCGTGGAGACCCAGTACTTC. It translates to CASSPDGVETQYF. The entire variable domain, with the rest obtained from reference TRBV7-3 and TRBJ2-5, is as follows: GAGVSQTPSNKVTEKGKYVELRCDPISGHTALYWYRQSLGQGPEFLIYFQGTGAADDSGLPNDRFFAVRPEGSVSTLKIQRTERGDSAVYLCASSPDGVETQYFGPGTRLLVL.

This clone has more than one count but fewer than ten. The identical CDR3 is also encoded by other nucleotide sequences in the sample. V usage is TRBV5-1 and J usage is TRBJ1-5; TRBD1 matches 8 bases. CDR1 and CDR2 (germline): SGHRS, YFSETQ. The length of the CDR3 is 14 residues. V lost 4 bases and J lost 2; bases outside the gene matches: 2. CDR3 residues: CASSLTGGNQPQHF. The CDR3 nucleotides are TGCGCCAGCAGCCTGACAGGGGGCAATCAGCCCCAGCATTTT.

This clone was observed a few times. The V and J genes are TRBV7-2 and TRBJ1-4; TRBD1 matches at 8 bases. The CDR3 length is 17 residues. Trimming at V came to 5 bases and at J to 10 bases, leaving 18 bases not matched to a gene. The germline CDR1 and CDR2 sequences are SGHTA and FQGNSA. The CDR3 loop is CASSPVGLGRGLGKLFF. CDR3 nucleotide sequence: TGTGCCAGCAGCCCCGTGGGGTTAGGCAGGGGGCTTGGAAAACTGTTTTTT.

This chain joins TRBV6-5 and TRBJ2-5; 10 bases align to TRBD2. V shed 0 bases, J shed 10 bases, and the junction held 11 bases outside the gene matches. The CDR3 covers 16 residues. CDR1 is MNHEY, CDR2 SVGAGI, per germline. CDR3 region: CASSYSSSGGPNDQYF. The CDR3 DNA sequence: TGTGCCAGCAGTTACTCTTCTAGCGGGGGCCCCAATGACCAGTACTTC.

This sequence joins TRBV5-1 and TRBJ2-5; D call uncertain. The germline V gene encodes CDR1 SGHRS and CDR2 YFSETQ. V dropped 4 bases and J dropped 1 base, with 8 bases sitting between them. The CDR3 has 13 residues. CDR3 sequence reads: CASSQSLQETQYF. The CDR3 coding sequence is TGCGCCAGCAGCCAGTCCCTCCAAGAGACCCAGTACTTC.

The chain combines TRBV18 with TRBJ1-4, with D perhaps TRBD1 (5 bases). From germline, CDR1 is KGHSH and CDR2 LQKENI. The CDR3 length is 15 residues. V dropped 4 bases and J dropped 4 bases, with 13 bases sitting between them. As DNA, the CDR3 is TGTGCCAGCTCACTCACCGGGGCCAATAATGAAAAACTGTTTTTT. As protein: CASSLTGANNEKLFF.

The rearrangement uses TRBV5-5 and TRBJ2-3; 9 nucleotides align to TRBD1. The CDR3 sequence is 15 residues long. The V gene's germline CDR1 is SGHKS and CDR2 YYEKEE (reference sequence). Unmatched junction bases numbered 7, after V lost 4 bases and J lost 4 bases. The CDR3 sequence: CASSSDGQGPDTQYF. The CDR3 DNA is TGTGCCAGCAGCAGCGACGGACAGGGGCCAGATACGCAGTATTTT.

The CDR3 DNA is TGTGCCAGCAGCGTAGAACAGCGTTCCTACGAGCAGTACTTC. This sequence encodes CASSVEQRSYEQYF. V usage is TRBV9 and J usage is TRBJ2-7; D not certain. The CDR3 runs 14 residues. Trimming removed 0 bases from V and 1 base from J, with 8 bases in between. The germline gives CDR1 SGDLS, CDR2 YYNGEE.

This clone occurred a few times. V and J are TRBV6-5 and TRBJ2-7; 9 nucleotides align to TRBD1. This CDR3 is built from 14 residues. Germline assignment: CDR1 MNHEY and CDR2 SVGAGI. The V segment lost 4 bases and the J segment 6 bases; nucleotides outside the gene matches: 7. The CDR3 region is CASSSTGQGIEQYF. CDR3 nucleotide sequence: TGTGCCAGCAGTTCGACGGGACAGGGCATCGAGCAGTACTTC.

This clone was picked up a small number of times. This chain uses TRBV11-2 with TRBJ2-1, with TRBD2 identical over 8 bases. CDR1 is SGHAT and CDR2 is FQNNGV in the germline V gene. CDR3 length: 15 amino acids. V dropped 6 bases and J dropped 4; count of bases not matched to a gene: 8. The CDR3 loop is CASRTPGLGYNEQFF. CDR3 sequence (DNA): TGTGCCAGCAGGACACCGGGACTAGGTTACAATGAGCAGTTCTTC.

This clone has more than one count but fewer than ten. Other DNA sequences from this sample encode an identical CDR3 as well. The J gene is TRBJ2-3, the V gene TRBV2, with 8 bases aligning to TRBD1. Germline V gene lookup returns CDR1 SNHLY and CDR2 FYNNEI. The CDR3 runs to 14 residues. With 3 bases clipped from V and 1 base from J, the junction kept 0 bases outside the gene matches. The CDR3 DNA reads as TGTGCCAGCAGTGAGGGACAGGGCACAGATACGCAGTATTTT. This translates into CASSEGQGTDTQYF.

This chain's CDR3 is CASSLVRASSYEQYF. The CDR3 DNA reads as TGTGCCAGCAGCTTAGTTCGCGCTAGCTCCTACGAGCAGTACTTC. This sequence joins TRBV7-2 and TRBJ2-7; D uncertain. The CDR3 runs 15 residues. Deletions cut 1 base from V and 0 bases from J, with 10 bases between. Germline lookup yields CDR1 SGHTA and CDR2 FQGNSA.

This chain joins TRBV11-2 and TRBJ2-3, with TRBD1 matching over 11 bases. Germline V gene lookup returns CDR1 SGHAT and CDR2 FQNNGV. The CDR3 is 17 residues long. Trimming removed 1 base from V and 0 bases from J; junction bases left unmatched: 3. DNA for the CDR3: TGTGCCAGCAGCTTAGGAGGGACAGGGGGTAGCACAGATACGCAGTATTTT. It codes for CASSLGGTGGSTDTQYF.

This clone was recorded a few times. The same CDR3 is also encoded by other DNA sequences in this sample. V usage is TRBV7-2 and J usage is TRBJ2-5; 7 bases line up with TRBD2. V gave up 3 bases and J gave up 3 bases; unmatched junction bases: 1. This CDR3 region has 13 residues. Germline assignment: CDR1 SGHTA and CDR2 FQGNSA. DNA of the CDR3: TGTGCCAGCAGCTTCGCGGGGGAAGAGACCCAGTACTTC. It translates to CASSFAGEETQYF.

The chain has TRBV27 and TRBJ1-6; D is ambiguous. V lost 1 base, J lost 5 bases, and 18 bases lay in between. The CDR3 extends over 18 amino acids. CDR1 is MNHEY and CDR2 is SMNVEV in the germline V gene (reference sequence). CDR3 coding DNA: TGTGCCAGCAGTTTATATACCCCTCGGGCACAGAATAATTCACCCCTCCACTTT. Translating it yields CASSLYTPRAQNNSPLHF.

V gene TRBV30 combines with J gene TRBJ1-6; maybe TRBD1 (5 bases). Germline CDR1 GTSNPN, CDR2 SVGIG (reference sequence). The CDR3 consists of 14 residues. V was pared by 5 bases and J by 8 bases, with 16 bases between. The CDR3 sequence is CAWVQDPTYSPLHF. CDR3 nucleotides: TGTGCCTGGGTACAGGACCCCACTTATTCACCCCTCCACTTT.

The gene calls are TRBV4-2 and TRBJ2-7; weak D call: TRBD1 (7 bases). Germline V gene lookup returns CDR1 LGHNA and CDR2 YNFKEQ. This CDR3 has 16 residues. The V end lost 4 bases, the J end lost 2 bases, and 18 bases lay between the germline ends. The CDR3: CASSPVRGDTTYEQYF. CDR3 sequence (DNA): TGTGCCAGCAGCCCGGTCAGGGGGGATACTACCTACGAGCAGTACTTC.